Below are 30 T cell receptor beta chains sequenced from a single sample in a study of blood T cell repertoires in COVID-19 (dated by TCRdb to about 2020). Receptor libraries were prepared by the immunoSEQ multiplex PCR assay. The table comes from immuneACCESS by way of TCRdb, which keeps in-frame sequences with V and J called. Part of the clones is missing from these tables; in studies checked, under half for an unresolved V gene and the rest for unknown reasons. This sample comprises approximately 75,000 clones, approximately 74% of them detected only once. The ten biggest clones cover 2.6% of the sample. Sequences were obtained from peripheral blood. These receptors originate from a human donor with acute or convalescent COVID-19. The donor label of this sample is uncertain.

This chain joins TRBV30 and TRBJ2-3, with a possible D match to TRBD2 (5 bases). CDR3 length: 16 residues. V gave up 0 bases and J gave up 0 bases, with 13 bases separating them. Germline V lookup: CDR1 GTSNPN, CDR2 SVGIG (reference sequence). The CDR3 spells CAWSVRSGYSTDTQYF. The CDR3 DNA reads as TGTGCCTGGAGTGTACGGAGCGGTTATAGCACAGATACGCAGTATTTT.

J is TRBJ2-7 and V is TRBV5-6; 16 nucleotides match TRBD2. The CDR3 has 17 amino acids. The V gene end was trimmed by 4 bases and the J gene end by 3 bases; junction bases not matched to a gene: 7. The germline V gene encodes CDR1 SGHDT and CDR2 YYEEEE. The CDR3 region is CASSHGTSGRASYEQYF. The CDR3 nucleotides read TGTGCCAGCAGCCACGGGACTAGCGGGAGGGCCAGCTACGAGCAGTACTTC. The full variable domain, with the rest looked up from reference TRBV5-6 and TRBJ2-7, is DAGVTQSPTHLIKTRGQQVTLRCSPKSGHDTVSWYQQALGQGPQFIFQYYEEEERQRGNFPDRFSGHQFPNYSSELNVNALLLGDSALYLCASSHGTSGRASYEQYFGPGTRLTVT.

The chain combines TRBV4-3 with TRBJ1-3; TRBD1 matches at 7 bases. The junction had 13 bases not matched to a gene; V was cut back by 2 bases and J by 9 bases. Germline V CDR1 and CDR2: LGHNA, YSLEER. The CDR3 length is 16 residues. The CDR3 coding sequence is TGCGCCAGCAGCCAATCTCGGACAGGCCCCGGCGGCACCATATATTTT. It yields the protein CASSQSRTGPGGTIYF.

The chain combines TRBV28 with TRBJ2-7, with 11 bases fitting TRBD2. Germline CDR1 and CDR2: MDHEN and SYDVKM. The CDR3 runs to 15 residues. V shed 4 bases and J 2 bases; nucleotides not matched to a gene: 4. DNA for the CDR3: TGTGCCAGCAGTTCTCTAGCGGGGGGCACCTACGAGCAGTACGTC. This sequence encodes CASSSLAGGTYEQYV.

This clone was seen a handful of times. The gene calls are TRBV7-9 and TRBJ2-1; 8 bases are shared with TRBD2. The V and J ends lost 4 bases and 7 bases, in that order; junction bases with no gene match: 12. CDR3 size: 16 residues. Germline V gene sequence: CDR1 SEHNR, CDR2 FQNEAQ (reference sequence). CDR3 nucleotides: TGTGCCAGCAGCTCCCGGGGAGCGGGAGTTGGGAATGAGCAGTTCTTC. This gives the protein CASSSRGAGVGNEQFF.

The J gene is TRBJ2-7, the V gene TRBV4-3; D remains ambiguous. With 4 bases removed from V and 0 bases from J, the gap between germline ends came to 7 bases. The CDR3 runs 13 residues. Looked up from germline, CDR1 is LGHNA and CDR2 is YSLEER. CDR3 residues: CASSRAASYEQYF. CDR3 coding DNA: TGCGCCAGCAGCCGGGCAGCCTCCTACGAGCAGTACTTC.

V and J are TRBV5-1 and TRBJ2-5; tentatively, D is TRBD2 (5 bases). Germline assignment: CDR1 SGHRS and CDR2 YFSETQ. This CDR3 spans 15 amino acids. Trimming left V 5 bases short and J 1 base short, with 15 bases between. The CDR3 spells CASRSGVYGQETQYF. The CDR3 nucleotides read TGCGCCAGCAGGTCCGGGGTCTACGGCCAAGAGACCCAGTACTTC.

The chain links TRBV18 to TRBJ1-5; D is uncertain. Per germline, CDR1 KGHSH and CDR2 LQKENI. This CDR3 has 15 amino acids. The V and J ends lost 2 bases and 0 bases respectively, with 8 bases between them. This chain's CDR3 is CASSPGGHSNQPQHF. The DNA for the CDR3 is TGTGCCAGCTCACCAGGAGGGCATAGCAATCAGCCCCAGCATTTT.

The gene calls are TRBV18 and TRBJ1-1; D is perhaps TRBD1 (5 bases). Germline V gives CDR1 KGHSH, CDR2 LQKENI. The V and J ends lost 3 bases and 0 bases respectively, with 11 bases between them. CDR3 length: 15 residues. The CDR3 region has the DNA TGTGCCAGCTCACCCCTAGACAGCCTGAACACTGAAGCTTTCTTT. Residues: CASSPLDSLNTEAFF.

The CDR3 sequence is CASSYVSRYYEQYF. CDR3 nucleotide sequence: TGTGCCAGCAGCTACGTTAGCCGATACTACGAGCAGTACTTC. V and J are TRBV7-2 and TRBJ2-7; D not certain. The V and J ends lost 4 bases and 3 bases respectively, with 13 bases between them. Germline CDR1 reads SGHTA; CDR2 reads FQGNSA. The CDR3 is 14 amino acids. The whole variable domain, filled in from reference TRBV7-2 and TRBJ2-7, reads GAGVSQSPSNKVTEKGKDVELRCDPISGHTALYWYRQSLGQGLEFLIYFQGNSAPDKSGLPSDRFSAERTGGSVSTLTIQRTQQEDSAVYLCASSYVSRYYEQYFGPGTRLTVT.

The chain combines TRBV15 with TRBJ2-3, with 13 bases identical to TRBD2. Germline loops: CDR1 LNHNV, CDR2 YYDKDF (reference sequence). There are 18 residues in the CDR3. Losses at the gene ends were 1 base for V and 4 bases for J; bases not matched to a gene: 8. The CDR3 loop reads CATSRGLTGTSGADTQYF. CDR3 nucleotide sequence: TGTGCCACCAGCAGAGGTCTTACGGGGACTAGCGGGGCAGATACGCAGTATTTT.

In the case of this clone: Germline is not matched at one junction end, which may reflect a read error. The V call is TRBV7-7, the J call TRBJ2-3, with 8 bases fitting TRBD1. The CDR3 length is 16 residues. CDR1 and CDR2 (germline): SSHAT, FNYEAQ (reference sequence). As DNA, the CDR3 is TGTGCTAGCAGCTTATCGCCGGGACAGGACACAGATACGCAGTATTTT. Translated, it gives CASSLSPGQDTDTQYF.

This chain uses TRBV6-5 with TRBJ2-7; TRBD1 matches 8 bases. This CDR3 spans 14 amino acids. The germline V gene has CDR1 MNHEY and CDR2 SVGAGI. Losses at the gene ends were 6 bases for V and 3 bases for J; bases not matched to a gene: 7. The CDR3 DNA sequence: TGTGCCAGCAGGGCCGACAGGGGCGGCTACGAGCAGTACTTC. Amino acids: CASRADRGGYEQYF.

In its sample, this clone was seen once. The CDR3 loop reads CAISSLAGLTTDTQYF. The CDR3 nucleotides read TGTGCCATCAGCTCCCTCGCAGGGCTTACCACAGATACGCAGTATTTT. V gene TRBV10-3 combines with J gene TRBJ2-3; weak D call: TRBD1 (5 bases). Looked up from germline, CDR1 is ENHRY and CDR2 is SYGVKD. This CDR3 has 16 amino acids. Trimming took 6 bases from V and 2 from J, leaving 18 bases between them.

This chain uses TRBV6-5 with TRBJ2-1, with 7 positions matching TRBD2. CDR3 length: 13 amino acids. Germline CDR1 and CDR2: MNHEY and SVGAGI. V shed 4 bases, J shed 13 bases, and the junction held 10 bases outside the gene matches. Written as DNA, the CDR3 is TGTGCCAGCAGTTTACCGAGCGGGATGGGTCAGTTCTTC. This encodes CASSLPSGMGQFF.

The chain uses TRBV7-2 and TRBJ1-6; D possibly corresponds to TRBD1 (5 bases). Germline CDR1 is SGHTA and CDR2 is FQGNSA. V lost 6 bases, J lost 6 bases, and 9 bases lay in between. CDR3 length equals 13 residues. CDR3 sequence (DNA): TGTGCCAGCAGATTCGACAGTAATTCACCCCTCCACTTT. Protein product: CASRFDSNSPLHF. The variable domain in full, completed from reference TRBV7-2 and TRBJ1-6, reads GAGVSQSPSNKVTEKGKDVELRCDPISGHTALYWYRQSLGQGLEFLIYFQGNSAPDKSGLPSDRFSAERTGGSVSTLTIQRTQQEDSAVYLCASRFDSNSPLHFGNGTRLTVT.

The gene calls are TRBV5-4 and TRBJ2-1; 7 bases line up with TRBD1. The CDR3 has 15 amino acids. Per germline, CDR1 SGHNT and CDR2 YYREEE (reference sequence). V was clipped by 4 bases and J by 0 bases; unmatched bases: 4. The CDR3 DNA follows: TGTGCCAGCAGCGCCAGGGGGAGCTCCTACAATGAGCAGTTCTTC. Protein sequence: CASSARGSSYNEQFF.

This chain connects TRBV4-1 to TRBJ2-1; no reliable D call. Trimming pared 1 base from V and 8 bases from J, leaving 18 bases between. CDR1 and CDR2 (germline): MGHRA, YSYEKL. CDR3 length: 16 amino acids. The CDR3: CASSQVPSRSQDEQFF. The CDR3 coding sequence is TGCGCCAGCAGCCAAGTTCCCTCCCGGTCCCAGGATGAGCAGTTCTTC.

This clone was observed at least ten times. V and J are TRBV27 and TRBJ1-1, with TRBD1 as a possible D gene (5 bases). The CDR3 runs to 14 residues. Germline assignment: CDR1 MNHEY and CDR2 SMNVEV (reference sequence). Deletions cut 5 bases from V and 1 base from J, with 11 bases between. CDR3: CASSADKKNTEAFF. The DNA for the CDR3 is TGTGCCAGCAGTGCGGACAAAAAGAACACTGAAGCTTTCTTT.

The chain is built from TRBV19 and TRBJ1-4, with 7 bases identical to TRBD1. Trimming took 6 bases from V and 6 from J; bases not matched to a gene: 7. Germline CDR1 is LNHDA and CDR2 is SQIVND (reference sequence). CDR3 length: 14 amino acids. The CDR3 region has the DNA TGTGCCAGTAGCTGGACAGGAATGGATGAAAAACTGTTTTTT. Translated: CASSWTGMDEKLFF.

This chain's CDR3 is CASKIGQVNTEAFF. The CDR3, as DNA: TGTGCCAGCAAAATCGGACAGGTGAACACTGAAGCTTTCTTT. V is TRBV27 and J is TRBJ1-1; TRBD1 agrees at 7 bases. CDR3 size: 14 residues. The J segment lost 0 bases and the V segment lost 7 bases, leaving 5 bases of the junction unmatched. Germline-derived CDR1 and CDR2 are MNHEY and SMNVEV (reference sequence).

This clone has just one count. This chain uses TRBV3-1 (or the pseudogene TRBV3-2) with TRBJ1-5; no definite D call. Trimming pared 0 bases from V and 0 bases from J, leaving 6 bases between. The CDR3 consists of 15 residues. CDR1 is LGHDT and CDR2 is YNNKEL in the germline V gene (reference sequence). The CDR3 is CASSQDSYSNQPQHF. CDR3 DNA: TGTGCCAGCAGCCAAGACAGTTATAGCAATCAGCCCCAGCATTTT.

The gene calls are TRBV12-3 or TRBV12-4 and TRBJ1-2; D unclear. V was pared by 8 bases and J by 1 base, with 11 bases between. The CDR3 has 13 residues. The CDR3 nucleotides are TGTGCCAGCGGGGAGGACGGTAACTATGGCTACACCTTC. This gives the protein CASGEDGNYGYTF.

This chain joins TRBV10-3 and TRBJ2-5, with 9 bases fitting TRBD1. The CDR3 loop spans 15 amino acids. J gave up 1 base and V 6 bases, and 6 bases lay outside the gene matches. Germline lookup yields CDR1 ENHRY and CDR2 SYGVKD. The CDR3 spells CAIRGTGRFQETQYF. The CDR3 coding sequence is TGTGCCATCAGGGGGACAGGGAGGTTCCAAGAGACCCAGTACTTC.

V gene TRBV28 combines with J gene TRBJ2-1; D might be TRBD2 (6 bases). The V end was cut by 7 bases, the J end by 7 bases, with 23 bases between. Germline assignment: CDR1 MDHEN and CDR2 SYDVKM. This CDR3 contains 16 residues. The CDR3 region is CASIRLDGSLGNEQFF. The DNA of the CDR3 is TGTGCCAGCATAAGGTTGGACGGGAGTTTGGGGAATGAGCAGTTCTTC.

This chain links TRBV27 with TRBJ1-5; D is uncertain. This CDR3 spans 14 amino acids. Deletions cut 8 bases from V and 7 bases from J, with 18 bases between. CDR1 is MNHEY, CDR2 SMNVEV, per germline (reference sequence). The CDR3 DNA reads as TGTGCCAGCTGCCGGGCCGGGAAGGACCAGCCCCAGCATTTT. Translating gives CASCRAGKDQPQHF.

The gene calls are TRBV24-1 and TRBJ2-5, with a weak D call TRBD1 (6 bases). Trimming pared 5 bases from V and 5 bases from J, leaving 17 bases between. CDR1 and CDR2 from the germline V gene are KGHDR and SFDVKD. CDR3 length: 15 residues. CDR3 in DNA: TGTGCCACCAGTGTATCGCAGGGGCCAGGGGAGACCCAGTACTTC. Amino acids: CATSVSQGPGETQYF.

The chain employs TRBV6-2 or TRBV6-3 and TRBJ2-2; 11 bases fit TRBD2. From germline, CDR1 is MNHEY and CDR2 SVGEGT. The CDR3 runs 15 residues. J lost 7 bases, V lost 5 bases, and 6 bases had no gene match. CDR3 DNA sequence: TGTGCCAGCAGTGCGACTAGCGGGAAAGGCGGGGAGCTGTTTTTT. Its protein is CASSATSGKGGELFF.

The chain employs TRBV11-3 and TRBJ2-2; D is perhaps TRBD2 (7 bases). The CDR3 consists of 17 residues. Trimming shortened V by 0 bases and J by 7 bases, and 18 bases separated the two germline ends. Germline V gives CDR1 SGHNT, CDR2 YENEEA. CDR3: CASSLDATRGQVGELFF. CDR3 bases: TGTGCCAGCAGCTTAGATGCGACGCGGGGGCAGGTCGGGGAGCTGTTTTTT.

This clone was seen only once. This chain links TRBV11-2 with TRBJ2-7, with TRBD1 matching over 9 bases. CDR3 length: 15 residues. CDR1 is SGHAT and CDR2 is FQNNGV in the germline V gene. V lost 1 base, J lost 8 bases, and 9 bases stayed unmatched. The CDR3 sequence is CASSLGGTGPDQQYF. The DNA of the CDR3 is TGTGCCAGCAGCTTAGGAGGGACAGGGCCGGATCAGCAGTACTTC. The variable domain in full, completed from reference TRBV11-2 and TRBJ2-7, reads EAGVAQSPRYKIIEKRQSVAFWCNPISGHATLYWYQQILGQGPKLLIQFQNNGVVDDSQLPKDRFSAERLKGVDSTLKIQPAKLEDSAVYLCASSLGGTGPDQQYFGPGTRLTVT.